These T cell receptor beta chains were read from a single sample in a study of cytomegalovirus exposure and HLA in healthy donors. Sequenced by immunoSEQ multiplex PCR; TCRdb stores in-frame clones only, minus some. The sample yields about 140,000 clones, roughly four fifths seen once. Sequenced input: PBMCs. The source of these receptors is a woman between 45 and 65 years old in good health and CMV-seropositive. Both conserved end residues are part of each CDR3. Where a row states a size, it is once, few, many or the class of an expanded clone; other rows omit it.

V gene: TRBV9; clone size: few; J gene: TRBJ1-6; CDR3 length: 15; CDR3 protein: CASRASQGNNSPLHF
V gene: TRBV28; clone size: NA; J gene: TRBJ2-5; CDR3 length: 12; CDR3 protein: CASSTTPGTQYF
V gene: TRBV15; clone size: NA; J gene: TRBJ2-7; CDR3 length: 15; CDR3 protein: CATSRDPGGSYEQYF
V gene: TRBV27; clone size: few; J gene: TRBJ1-1; CDR3 length: 14; CDR3 protein: CASSLLGGGTEAFF
V gene: TRBV6-6; clone size: few; J gene: TRBJ1-5; CDR3 length: 14; CDR3 protein: CASSYNQINQPQHF
V gene: TRBV9; clone size: NA; J gene: TRBJ2-7; CDR3 length: 16; CDR3 protein: CASSVGGAGFSYEQYF
V gene: TRBV2; clone size: NA; J gene: TRBJ2-5; CDR3 length: 14; CDR3 protein: CASSGNTGEETQYF
V gene: TRBV27; clone size: NA; J gene: TRBJ2-1; CDR3 length: 13; CDR3 protein: CASRWTGVNEQFF
V gene: TRBV6-1; clone size: NA; J gene: TRBJ1-1; CDR3 length: 14; CDR3 protein: CASSERSGVGGAFF
V gene: TRBV10-3; clone size: NA; J gene: TRBJ1-3; CDR3 length: 14; CDR3 protein: CAIEGDGSGNTIYF
V gene: TRBV2; clone size: NA; J gene: TRBJ1-1; CDR3 length: 18; CDR3 protein: CASSEGGFPAGVNTEAFF
V gene: TRBV6-5; clone size: once; J gene: TRBJ1-6; CDR3 length: 15; CDR3 protein: CASSYDSGGSSPLHF
V gene: TRBV10-3; clone size: NA; J gene: TRBJ1-2; CDR3 length: 14; CDR3 protein: CAISAGTGSYGYTF
V gene: TRBV7-9; clone size: NA; J gene: TRBJ2-1; CDR3 length: 15; CDR3 protein: CASSLAGGDYNEQFF
V gene: TRBV30; clone size: few; J gene: TRBJ1-1; CDR3 length: 12; CDR3 protein: CASRQADTEAFF
V gene: TRBV10-1; clone size: NA; J gene: TRBJ2-1; CDR3 length: 13; CDR3 protein: CASSDPYSGEQFF